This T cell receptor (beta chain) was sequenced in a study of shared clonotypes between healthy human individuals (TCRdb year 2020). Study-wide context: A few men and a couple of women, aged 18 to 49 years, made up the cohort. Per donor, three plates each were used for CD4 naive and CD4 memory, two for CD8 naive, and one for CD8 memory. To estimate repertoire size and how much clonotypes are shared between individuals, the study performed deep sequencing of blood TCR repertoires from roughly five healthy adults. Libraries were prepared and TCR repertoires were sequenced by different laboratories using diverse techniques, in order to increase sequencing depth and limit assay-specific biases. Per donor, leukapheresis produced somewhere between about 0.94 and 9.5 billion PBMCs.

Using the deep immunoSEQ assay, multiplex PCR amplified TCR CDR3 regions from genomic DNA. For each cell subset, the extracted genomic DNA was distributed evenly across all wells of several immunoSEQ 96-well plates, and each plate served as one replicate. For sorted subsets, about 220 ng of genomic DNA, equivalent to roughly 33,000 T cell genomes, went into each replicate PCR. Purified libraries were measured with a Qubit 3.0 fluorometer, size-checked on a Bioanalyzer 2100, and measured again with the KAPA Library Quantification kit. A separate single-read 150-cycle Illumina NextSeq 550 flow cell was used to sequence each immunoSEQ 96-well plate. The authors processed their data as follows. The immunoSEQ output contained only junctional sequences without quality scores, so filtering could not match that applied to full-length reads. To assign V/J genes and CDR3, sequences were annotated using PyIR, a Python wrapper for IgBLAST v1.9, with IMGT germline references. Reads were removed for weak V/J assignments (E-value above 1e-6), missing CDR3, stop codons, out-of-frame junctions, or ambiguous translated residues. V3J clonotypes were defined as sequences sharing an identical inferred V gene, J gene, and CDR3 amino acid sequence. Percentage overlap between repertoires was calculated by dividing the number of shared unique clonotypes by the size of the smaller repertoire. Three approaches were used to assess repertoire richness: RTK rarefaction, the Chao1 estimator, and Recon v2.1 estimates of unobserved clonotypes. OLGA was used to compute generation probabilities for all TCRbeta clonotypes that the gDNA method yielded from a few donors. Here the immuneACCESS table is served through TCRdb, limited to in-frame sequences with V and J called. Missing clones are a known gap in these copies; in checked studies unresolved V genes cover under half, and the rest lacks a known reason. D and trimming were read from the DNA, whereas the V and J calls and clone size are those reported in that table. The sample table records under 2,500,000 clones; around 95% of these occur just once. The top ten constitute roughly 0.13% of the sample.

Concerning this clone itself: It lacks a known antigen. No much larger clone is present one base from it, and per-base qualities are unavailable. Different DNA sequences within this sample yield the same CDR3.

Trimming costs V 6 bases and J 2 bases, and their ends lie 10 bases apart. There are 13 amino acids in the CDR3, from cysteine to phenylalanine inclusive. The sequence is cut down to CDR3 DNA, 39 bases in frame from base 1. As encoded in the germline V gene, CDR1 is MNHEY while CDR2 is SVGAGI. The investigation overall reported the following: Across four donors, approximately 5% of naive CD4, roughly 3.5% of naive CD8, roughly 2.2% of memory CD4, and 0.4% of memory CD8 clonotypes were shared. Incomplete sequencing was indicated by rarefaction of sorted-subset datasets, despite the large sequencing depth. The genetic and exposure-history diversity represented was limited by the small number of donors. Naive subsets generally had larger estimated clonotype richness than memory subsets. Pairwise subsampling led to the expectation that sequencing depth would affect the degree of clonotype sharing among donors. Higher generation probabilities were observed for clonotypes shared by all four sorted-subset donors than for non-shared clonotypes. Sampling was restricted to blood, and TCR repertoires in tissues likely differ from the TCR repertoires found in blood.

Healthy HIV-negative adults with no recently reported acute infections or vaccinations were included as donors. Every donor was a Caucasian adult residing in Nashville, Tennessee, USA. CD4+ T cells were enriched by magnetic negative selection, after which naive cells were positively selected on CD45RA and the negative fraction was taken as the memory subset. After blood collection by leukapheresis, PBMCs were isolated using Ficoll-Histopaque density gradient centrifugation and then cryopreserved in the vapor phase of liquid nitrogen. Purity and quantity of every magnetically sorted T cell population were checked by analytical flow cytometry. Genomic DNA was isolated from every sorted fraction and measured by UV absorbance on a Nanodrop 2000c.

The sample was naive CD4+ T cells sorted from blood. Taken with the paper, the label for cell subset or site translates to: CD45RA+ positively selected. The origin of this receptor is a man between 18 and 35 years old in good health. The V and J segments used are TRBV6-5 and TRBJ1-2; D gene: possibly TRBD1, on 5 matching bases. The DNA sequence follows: TGTGCCAGCAGCCGGGACGGCAACTATGGCTACACCTTC. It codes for CASSRDGNYGYTF.